This T cell receptor beta chain was identified in a study of cytomegalovirus exposure and HLA in healthy donors. PCR used 60 Vbeta primers and 13 Jbeta primers. The method was immunoSEQ multiplex PCR; TCRdb's version includes in-frame clones alone and lacks a portion of them. The table shows about 210,000 clones, with about 85% occurring only once. CDR3 length: 16 amino acids. Trimming left V 0 bases short and J 4 bases short, with 13 bases between. The germline gives CDR1 SGHVS, CDR2 FNYEAQ. This clonotype originated in a woman aged 50 to 60 in good health and CMV-seropositive. The material sequenced was PBMCs. The chain couples TRBV7-6 to TRBJ1-3; possible D gene TRBD1, 5 bases. The CDR3 DNA reads TGTGCCAGCAGCTTAGCAGGACATAGGGGAGGAAACACCATATATTTT. It specifies CASSLAGHRGGNTIYF. The full variable domain, with the rest looked up from reference TRBV7-6 and TRBJ1-3, is GAGVSQSPRYKVTKRGQDVALRCDPISGHVSLYWYRQALGQGPEFLTYFNYEAQQDKSGLPNDRFSAERPEGSISTLTIQRTEQRDSAMYRCASSLAGHRGGNTIYFGEGSWLTVV.